This T cell receptor beta chain was recovered during a study of T-cell reconstitution after alpha-beta-depleted transplantation in children listed by TCRdb under 2016. Regarding the study in general: T-cell immune reconstitution after TCRalphabeta/CD19-depleted allogeneic hematopoietic cell transplantation in children was quantitatively tracked in the study by means of TCR repertoire profiling.

This clonotype was counted between two and nine times. Which antigen it targets is not known. Base-call qualities are not available, and no considerably larger clone is one nucleotide away. Its CDR3 holds 13 amino acids, cysteine through phenylalanine. Only CDR3 DNA is held: 39 bases, read in frame from base 1. V lost 4 bases and J lost 10 bases; the stretch between them is 17 bases long. The germline V gene encodes CDR1 SQVTM and CDR2 ANQGSEA. The sample's treatment or condition label, decoded: allogeneic hematopoietic cell transplantation with graft depleted of TCRalphabeta T cells and CD19 B cells. The children who served as transplant recipients had been given grafts of TCRalphabeta/CD19-depleted allogeneic hematopoietic cells. Library method: PCR. TCRdb lists the instrument as Illumina HiSeq 2500. TCR libraries were prepared with molecular barcoding, using unique molecular identifiers to normalize TCRbeta repertoire quantification. Using fastp at Q25 and MiXCR, TCRdb reprocessed the public reads and kept productive beta chains. Rows are combined by CDR3 protein, so each entry shows the most common genes and DNA. The sample includes 780,000 or so distinct CDR3 sequences, with 15% to 20% observed a single time. The ten largest make up around 5.3% of the sample.

General conclusions and limits of the study: Hyperexpanded clone frequencies declined over subsequent months; after one year, T-cell counts and TCRbeta diversity were mostly attributed to newly produced T cells. The high TCRbeta diversity at day 60 in some patients was ascribed to recipient T cells and intrathymic progenitors that had survived conditioning. About two months after transplant, the apparently early recovery of alphabetaT-cell counts reportedly depended on just several hundred clones that had expanded rapidly and came from non-depleted graft cells.

The material was PBMCs, mostly from graft donor cells, obtained 360 days after TCRalphabeta/CD19-depleted stem cell transplant. The clonotype was recovered from a male patient aged 5 to 17 who had a stem cell transplant for acute lymphoblastic leukemia, so the T cells may come from the graft donor. The rearrangement combines TRBV29-1 with TRBJ2-1, with the D call perhaps TRBD1 or TRBD2, each one matching 6 bases. CDR3 reads: CSVVRRGVMEQFF. The nucleotide sequence reads TGCAGCGTTGTTAGAAGGGGGGTTATGGAGCAGTTCTTC.